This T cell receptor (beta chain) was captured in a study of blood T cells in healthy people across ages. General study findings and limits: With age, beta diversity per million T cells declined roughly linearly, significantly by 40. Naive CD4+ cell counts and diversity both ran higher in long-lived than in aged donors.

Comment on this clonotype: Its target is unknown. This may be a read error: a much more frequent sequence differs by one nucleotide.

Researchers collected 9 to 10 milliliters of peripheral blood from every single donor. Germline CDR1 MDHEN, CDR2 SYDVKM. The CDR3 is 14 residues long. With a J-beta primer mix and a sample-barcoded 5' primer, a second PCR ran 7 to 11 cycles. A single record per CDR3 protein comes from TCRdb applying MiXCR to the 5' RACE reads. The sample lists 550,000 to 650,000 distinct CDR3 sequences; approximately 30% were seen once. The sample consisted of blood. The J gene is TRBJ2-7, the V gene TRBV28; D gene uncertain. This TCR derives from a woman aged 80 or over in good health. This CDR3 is CAGSLRQSAYEQYF. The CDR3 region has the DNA TGTGCCGGCAGTTTGCGTCAGAGCGCCTACGAGCAGTACTTC.